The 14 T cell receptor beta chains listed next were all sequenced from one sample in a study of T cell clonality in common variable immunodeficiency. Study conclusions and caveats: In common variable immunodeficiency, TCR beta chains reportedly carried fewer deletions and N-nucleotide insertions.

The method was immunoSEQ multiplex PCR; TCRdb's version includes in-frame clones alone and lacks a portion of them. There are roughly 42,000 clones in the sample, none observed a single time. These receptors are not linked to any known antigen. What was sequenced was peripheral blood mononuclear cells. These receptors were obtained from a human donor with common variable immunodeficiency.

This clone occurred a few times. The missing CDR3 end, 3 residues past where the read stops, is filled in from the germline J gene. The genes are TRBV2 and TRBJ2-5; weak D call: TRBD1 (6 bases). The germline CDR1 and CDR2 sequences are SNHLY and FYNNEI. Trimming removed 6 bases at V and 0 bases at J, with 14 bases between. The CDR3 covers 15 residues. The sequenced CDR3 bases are TGTGCCAGCAGCGCAGAGGGGGTCCACCAAGAGACC. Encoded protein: CASSAEGVHQET. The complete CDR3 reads CASSAEGVHQETQYF.

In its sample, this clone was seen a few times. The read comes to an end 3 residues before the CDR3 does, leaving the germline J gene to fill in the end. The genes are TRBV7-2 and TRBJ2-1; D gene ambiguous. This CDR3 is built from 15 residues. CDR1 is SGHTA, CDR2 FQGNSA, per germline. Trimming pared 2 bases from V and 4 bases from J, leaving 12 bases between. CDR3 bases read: TGTGCCAGCAGCTTACGTTGGTCAGGATACAATGAG. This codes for CASSLRWSGYNE. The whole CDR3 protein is CASSLRWSGYNEQFF. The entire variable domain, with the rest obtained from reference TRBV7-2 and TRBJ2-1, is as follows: GAGVSQSPSNKVTEKGKDVELRCDPISGHTALYWYRQSLGQGLEFLIYFQGNSAPDKSGLPSDRFSAERTGGSVSTLTIQRTQQEDSAVYLCASSLRWSGYNEQFFGPGTRLTVL.

The sequenced CDR3 bases are TGCAGCGTTGAACCGACAGGGGCGGAGTGGAAGGAGACC. As protein: CSVEPTGAEWKET. From start to end, the CDR3 is CSVEPTGAEWKETQYF. The rearrangement joins TRBV29-1 to TRBJ2-5, with 8 nucleotides matching TRBD1. The read stops 3 residues short of the end of the CDR3; the missing end is completed from the germline J gene. J was trimmed by 5 bases and V by 2 bases; bases with no gene match: 13. CDR1 and CDR2 from the germline V gene are SQVTM and ANQGSEA. The CDR3 is made up of 16 amino acids.

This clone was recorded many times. This CDR3 reads CASSIGLRELFF. CDR3 DNA, as far as it was read: TGTGCCAGTAGTATAGGACTGAGGGAG. The V and J genes are TRBV19 and TRBJ2-2; D not resolved. Sequencing ends 3 residues short of the CDR3 end; the germline J gene provides the rest. Between the trimmed V and J ends, which lost 1 base and 9 bases, there was a span of 6 bases. The CDR3 covers 12 residues. Germline V lookup: CDR1 LNHDA, CDR2 SQIVND (reference sequence).

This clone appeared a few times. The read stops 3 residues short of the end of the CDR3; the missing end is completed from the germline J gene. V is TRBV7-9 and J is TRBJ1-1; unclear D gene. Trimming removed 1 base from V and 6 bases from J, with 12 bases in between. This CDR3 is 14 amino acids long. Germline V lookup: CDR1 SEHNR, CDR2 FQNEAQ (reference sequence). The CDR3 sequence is CASSLEEGRAEAFF. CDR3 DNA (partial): TGTGCCAGCAGCTTAGAGGAGGGTAGGGCTGAA. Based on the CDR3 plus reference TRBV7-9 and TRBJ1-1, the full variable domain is DTGVSQNPRHKITKRGQNVTFRCDPISEHNRLYWYRQTLGQGPEFLTYFQNEAQLEKSRLLSDRFSAERPKGSFSTLEIQRTEQGDSAMYLCASSLEEGRAEAFFGQGTRLTVV.

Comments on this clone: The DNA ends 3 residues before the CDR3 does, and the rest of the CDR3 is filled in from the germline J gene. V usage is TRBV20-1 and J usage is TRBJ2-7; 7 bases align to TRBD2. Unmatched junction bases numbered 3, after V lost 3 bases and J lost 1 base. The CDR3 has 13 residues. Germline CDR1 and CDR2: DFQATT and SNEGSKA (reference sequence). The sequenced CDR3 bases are TGCAGTGCTAGCTGGCGGGAGTCCTACGAG. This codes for CSASWRESYE. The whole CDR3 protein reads CSASWRESYEQYF.

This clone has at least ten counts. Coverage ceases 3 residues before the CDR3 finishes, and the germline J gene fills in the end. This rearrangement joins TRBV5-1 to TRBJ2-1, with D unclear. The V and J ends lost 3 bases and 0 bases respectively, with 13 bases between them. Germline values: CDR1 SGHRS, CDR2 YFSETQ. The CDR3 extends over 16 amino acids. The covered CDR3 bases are TGCGCCAGCAGCTCGTCTGCCGCTAGCTCCTACAATGAG. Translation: CASSSSAASSYNE. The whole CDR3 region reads CASSSSAASSYNEQFF.

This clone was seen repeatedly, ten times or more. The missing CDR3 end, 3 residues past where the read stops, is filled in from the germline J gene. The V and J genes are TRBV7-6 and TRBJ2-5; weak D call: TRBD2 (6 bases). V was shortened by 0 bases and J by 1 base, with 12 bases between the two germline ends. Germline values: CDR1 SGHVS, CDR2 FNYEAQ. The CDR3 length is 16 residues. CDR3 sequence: CASSLALEGSQETQYF. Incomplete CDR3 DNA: TGTGCCAGCAGCTTAGCGTTGGAGGGGAGCCAAGAGACC.

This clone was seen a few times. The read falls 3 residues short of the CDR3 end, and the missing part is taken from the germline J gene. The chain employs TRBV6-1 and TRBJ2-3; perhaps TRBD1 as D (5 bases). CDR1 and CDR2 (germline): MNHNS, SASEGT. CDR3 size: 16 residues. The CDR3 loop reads CASSEATEPTPTTQYF. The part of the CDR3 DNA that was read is TGTGCCAGCAGTGAAGCGACAGAACCCACTCCTACGACG.

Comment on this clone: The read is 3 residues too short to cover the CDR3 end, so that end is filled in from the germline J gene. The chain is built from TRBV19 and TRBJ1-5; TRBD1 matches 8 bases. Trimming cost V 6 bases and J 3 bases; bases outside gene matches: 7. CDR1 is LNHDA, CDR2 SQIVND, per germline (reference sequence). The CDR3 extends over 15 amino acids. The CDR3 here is CASSPGQGFNQPQHF. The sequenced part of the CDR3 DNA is TGTGCCAGTAGCCCAGGACAGGGTTTCAATCAGCCC.

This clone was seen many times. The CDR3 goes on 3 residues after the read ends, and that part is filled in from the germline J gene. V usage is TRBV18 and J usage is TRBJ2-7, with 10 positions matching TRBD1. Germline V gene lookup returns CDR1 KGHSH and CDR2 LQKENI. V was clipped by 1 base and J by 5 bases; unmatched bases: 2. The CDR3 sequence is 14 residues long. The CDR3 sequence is CASSPRQGAHEQYF. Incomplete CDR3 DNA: TGTGCCAGCTCACCACGACAGGGGGCCCACGAG. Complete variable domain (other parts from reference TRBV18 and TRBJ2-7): NAGVMQNPRHLVRRRGQEARLRCSPMKGHSHVYWYRQLPEEGLKFMVYLQKENIIDESGMPKERFSAEFPKEGPSILRIQQVVRGDSAAYFCASSPRQGAHEQYFGPGTRLTVT.

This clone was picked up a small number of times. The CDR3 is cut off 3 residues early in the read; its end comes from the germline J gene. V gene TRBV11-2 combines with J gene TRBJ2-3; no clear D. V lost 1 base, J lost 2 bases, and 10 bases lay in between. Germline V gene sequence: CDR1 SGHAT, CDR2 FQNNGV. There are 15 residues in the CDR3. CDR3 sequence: CASSLVSPPTDTQYF. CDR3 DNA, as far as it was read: TGTGCCAGCAGCTTAGTAAGCCCGCCCACAGATACG.

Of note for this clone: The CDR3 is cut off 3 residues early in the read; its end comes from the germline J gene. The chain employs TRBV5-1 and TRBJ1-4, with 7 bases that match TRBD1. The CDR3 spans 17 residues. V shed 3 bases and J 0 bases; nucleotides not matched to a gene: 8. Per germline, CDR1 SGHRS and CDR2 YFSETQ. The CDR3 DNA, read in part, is TGCGCCAGCAGCTCGACAGGGATGTTCGCAACTAATGAAAAA. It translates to CASSSTGMFATNEK. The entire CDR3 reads CASSSTGMFATNEKLFF.

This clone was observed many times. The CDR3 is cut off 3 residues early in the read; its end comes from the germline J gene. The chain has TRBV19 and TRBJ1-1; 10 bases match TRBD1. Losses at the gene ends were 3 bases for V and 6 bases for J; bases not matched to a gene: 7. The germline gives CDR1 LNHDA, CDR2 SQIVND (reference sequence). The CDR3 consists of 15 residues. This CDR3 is CASSIGTGEGAEAFF. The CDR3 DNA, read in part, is TGTGCCAGTAGTATCGGGACAGGGGAAGGCGCTGAA.